This T cell receptor (beta chain) was sequenced for a study of metastatic and nonmetastatic thyroid tumors. Among the patients, none had received any treatment before thyroid surgery. As originally analysed: Researchers built a distant-metastasis classifier for papillary thyroid cancer that drew on CDR3 differences across clinicopathological groups. From the PCR reads, TCRdb re-called clones with MiXCR. The V and J calls reflect TCRdb's pipeline rather than the authors' work. The repertoire holds 13,000 to 15,000 clones, with around 25% as singletons. The sample holds many counts of this clone. This CDR3 comprises 16 residues. Germline CDR1 is SNHLY and CDR2 is FYNNEI. V shed 6 bases, J shed 5 bases, and the junction held 13 bases outside the gene matches.

The TCR originated in a female donor with papillary thyroid cancer or a benign thyroid nodule (not recorded which). Some clones in this sample may be carry-over from other donors' samples. The chain has TRBV2 and TRBJ1-1, with 9 bases that match TRBD1. Sequenced: tumor tissue. CDR3 region: CASSPRDRVVGTEAFF. The CDR3 DNA reads TGTGCCAGCAGCCCAAGGGACAGGGTTGTGGGTACTGAAGCTTTCTTT.